This is a list of T cell receptor beta chains from one sample in a study of spatial heterogeneity in lung cancer. TCRdb re-called the 5' RACE reads with MiXCR, one entry per CDR3 protein. The sample yields over 50,000 distinct CDR3 sequences, around 8.4% seen once. Source: PBMCs, taken at surgery. The receptors come from a female donor with early-stage non-small cell lung cancer. CDR3s include the opening cysteine and the closing phenylalanine or tryptophan. A D gene is named only where the DNA matches it firmly. The size of a clone is reported for some rows only, either as once, few or many, or as a class for expanded clones.

TRBJ1-1 TRBV5-1 NA NA CASSDGPPGGSEAFF TGCGCCAGCAGCGACGGGCCCCCCGGCGGGTCTGAAGCTTTCTTT
TRBJ1-5 TRBV5-6 NA NA CASSLVNQPQHF TGTGCCAGCAGCCTAGTCAATCAGCCCCAGCATTTT
TRBJ1-3 TRBV20-1 NA NA CSADGDSGNTIYF TGCAGTGCTGACGGAGACTCTGGAAACACCATATATTTT
TRBJ2-1 TRBV14 TRBD2 many CASSQDRGAYNEQFF TGTGCCAGCAGCCAAGATCGGGGGGCCTACAATGAGCAGTTCTTC
TRBJ2-1 TRBV20-1 TRBD2 NA CSAEGLAGMNEQFF TGCAGTGCCGAGGGACTAGCGGGGATGAATGAGCAGTTCTTC
TRBJ2-7 TRBV7-3 TRBD2 few CASSFRTSGIYEQYF TGTGCCAGCAGCTTTAGGACTAGCGGGATCTACGAGCAGTACTTC
TRBJ1-1 TRBV28 TRBD1 many CASRRQGGGTEAFF TGTGCCAGCAGAAGACAGGGCGGGGGTACTGAAGCTTTCTTT
TRBJ2-2 TRBV10-3 TRBD1 few CATDRGKNTGELFF TGTGCCACCGACAGGGGAAAGAACACCGGGGAGCTGTTTTTT
TRBJ2-5 TRBV10-3 NA NA CAISVGKTAQETQYF TGTGCCATCAGTGTGGGCAAGACGGCCCAAGAGACCCAGTACTTC
TRBJ2-2 TRBV7-8 TRBD2 few CASREGLAGLTGELFF TGTGCCAGCAGGGAGGGACTAGCGGGACTCACCGGGGAGCTGTTTTTT
TRBJ2-3 TRBV20-1 NA NA CSARPRAISTDTQYF TGCAGTGCTAGACCCCGGGCTATAAGCACAGATACGCAGTATTTT
TRBJ2-5 TRBV25-1 NA NA CASSEWGQETQYF TGTGCCAGCAGTGAATGGGGTCAAGAGACCCAGTACTTC
TRBJ2-5 TRBV20-1 NA many CSARDRGETQYF TGCAGTGCTAGAGATCGGGGAGAGACCCAGTACTTC
TRBJ2-3 TRBV3-1 TRBD2 few CASRGTSGFTDTQYF TGTGCCAGCAGGGGGACTAGCGGCTTCACAGATACGCAGTATTTT
TRBJ2-1 TRBV7-3 NA few CASSHTTRGGEQFF TGTGCCAGCAGTCACACTACGCGGGGCGGTGAGCAGTTCTTC
TRBJ1-1 TRBV7-3 TRBD1 many CASSLWTGEGAFF TGTGCCAGCAGCTTATGGACAGGGGAGGGAGCTTTCTTT
TRBJ1-5 TRBV19 NA many CASHAAGLSNQPQHF TGTGCCTCCCACGCGGCAGGGCTTAGCAATCAGCCCCAGCATTTT